One sample yielded the 9 T cell receptor beta chains listed below, sequenced in a study of blood T cell repertoires in COVID-19. Only in-frame clones appear in the TCRdb table, and some are missing; sequencing was by immunoSEQ multiplex PCR. The data show some 70,000 clones, roughly 87% seen once. Sequencing was done on a sample of peripheral blood. The receptors shown here come from an elderly man with acute or convalescent COVID-19.

This clone has just a few counts. The chain couples TRBV7-2 to TRBJ1-3; TRBD1 aligns across 8 bases. There are 15 residues in the CDR3. J lost 4 bases, V lost 5 bases, and 7 bases had no gene match. Germline CDR1 SGHTA, CDR2 FQGNSA. The CDR3 DNA reads as TGTGCCAGCAGCCCAGACAGGGGAAAAGGAAACACCATATATTTT. The encoded protein is CASSPDRGKGNTIYF. Together with reference TRBV7-2 and TRBJ1-3, the CDR3 gives the full variable domain: GAGVSQSPSNKVTEKGKDVELRCDPISGHTALYWYRQSLGQGLEFLIYFQGNSAPDKSGLPSDRFSAERTGGSVSTLTIQRTQQEDSAVYLCASSPDRGKGNTIYFGEGSWLTVV.

This chain links TRBV6-5 with TRBJ2-3; D is perhaps TRBD2 (5 bases). Germline assignment: CDR1 MNHEY and CDR2 SVGAGI. V was shortened by 6 bases and J by 2 bases, with 9 bases between the two germline ends. This CDR3 has 13 amino acids. The CDR3 DNA sequence: TGTGCCAGCAGAGCGGCCTACACAGATACGCAGTATTTT. It codes for CASRAAYTDTQYF.

The J gene is TRBJ1-1, the V gene TRBV5-1; 9 nucleotides line up with TRBD1. CDR3 length: 18 amino acids. V shed 2 bases and J 1 base; nucleotides not matched to a gene: 12. Germline CDR1 is SGHRS and CDR2 is YFSETQ. This chain's CDR3 is CASSFGQGQSWANTEAFF. DNA of the CDR3: TGCGCCAGCAGCTTCGGACAGGGGCAAAGTTGGGCGAACACTGAAGCTTTCTTT.

CDR3 region: CASSESTGKAYGYTF. The CDR3 bases are TGTGCCAGCAGTGAATCGACAGGCAAAGCCTATGGCTACACCTTC. The J gene is TRBJ1-2, the V gene TRBV6-1; weak D call: TRBD1 (6 bases). V was trimmed by 2 bases and J by 4 bases, leaving 14 bases between them. The CDR3 contains 15 residues. Germline CDR1 and CDR2: MNHNS and SASEGT.

V gene TRBV7-2 combines with J gene TRBJ1-5, with D perhaps matching TRBD1 (5 bases). Trimming removed 2 bases from V and 0 bases from J, with 8 bases in between. Per germline, CDR1 SGHTA and CDR2 FQGNSA. The CDR3 loop spans 15 amino acids. The CDR3: CASSLFRDSNQPQHF. CDR3 in DNA: TGTGCCAGCAGCTTATTCAGGGATAGCAATCAGCCCCAGCATTTT.

V usage is TRBV5-4 and J usage is TRBJ2-5, with TRBD1 matching over 10 bases. The CDR3 loop spans 18 amino acids. CDR1 is SGHNT, CDR2 YYREEE, per germline (reference sequence). V was clipped by 0 bases and J by 4 bases; unmatched bases: 12. The CDR3 DNA follows: TGTGCCAGCAGCTTGGGGATTATCCGGACAGGGGGTCCAGAGACCCAGTACTTC. Its protein product is CASSLGIIRTGGPETQYF. Supplemented by reference TRBV5-4 and TRBJ2-5, the full variable domain reads ETGVTQSPTHLIKTRGQQVTLRCSSQSGHNTVSWYQQALGQGPQFIFQYYREEENGRGNFPPRFSGLQFPNYSSELNVNALELDDSALYLCASSLGIIRTGGPETQYFGPGTRLLVL.

This clone showed up just once. V is TRBV29-1 and J is TRBJ2-1, with TRBD1 identical over 11 bases. The CDR3 contains 14 residues. V shed 8 bases and J 6 bases; nucleotides not matched to a gene: 9. Germline V gene data show CDR1 as SQVTM and CDR2 as ANQGSEA. As DNA, the CDR3 is TGCAGCACCTTGGGACAGGGGGTAGTCAATGAGCAGTTCTTC. Its protein is CSTLGQGVVNEQFF.

V and J are TRBV3-1 (or the pseudogene TRBV3-2) and TRBJ1-1, with D possibly TRBD1 on 5 matching bases. The CDR3 runs to 14 residues. The germline V gene has CDR1 LGHDT and CDR2 YNNKEL (reference sequence). V lost 4 bases and J lost 11, with 20 bases in between. The CDR3 DNA reads TGTGCCAGCAGCCCCGACACCTTTACCGGGGGGGCTTTCTTT. Translating it yields CASSPDTFTGGAFF.

CDR3 sequence: CATSDPGQREIYGYTF. The CDR3 region has the DNA TGTGCCACCAGTGATCCGGGACAGAGGGAGATCTATGGCTACACCTTC. This chain joins TRBV24-1 and TRBJ1-2; 7 positions match TRBD1. This CDR3 contains 16 residues. Germline CDR1 is KGHDR and CDR2 is SFDVKD. V lost 3 bases and J lost 4; bases outside the gene matches: 10.